This T cell receptor beta chain comes out of a study of blood T cell repertoires in COVID-19. Across the whole study: Collection of acute and convalescent COVID-19 samples took place in the United States, Italy and Spain.

V shed 0 bases and J shed 11 bases, with 10 bases lying between them. Germline values: CDR1 SGHDN, CDR2 FVKESK. This CDR3 has 12 residues. Per the study methods: Counts of nucleated cells, estimated from reference gene primer amplification, were obtained. The assay was immunoSEQ multiplex PCR, and TCRdb's table has in-frame clones only and misses some. The D gene and trimming were derived from the DNA, and the V and J assignments and clone size from that table. The sample records fewer than 150,000 clones, 85% to 90% being singletons. The sequence came from a middle-aged woman with acute or convalescent COVID-19. V and J are TRBV14 and TRBJ1-1; no definite D call. Sample: peripheral blood. The CDR3 loop is CASSQDRQRAFF. CDR3 nucleotides: TGTGCCAGCAGCCAAGATAGGCAGAGGGCTTTCTTT.